The following is a TCR beta chain sequence with its context. The target antigen is unknown. This CDR3 contains 14 residues. In germline, CDR1 is GTSNPN, CDR2 SVGIG (reference sequence). V lost 0 bases to trimming and J lost 1 base, with 9 bases between them. Time point: pre-treatment sample, taken before nivolumab and TIL therapy. This entry belongs to a study of TIL therapy for anti-PD-1-resistant metastatic lung cancer. Notes on the study in general: Treatment-naive, never-smoker and oncogene-addicted patients were overrepresented in this highly selected cohort. TIL clonotype persistence in blood showed no apparent association with response.

This was the immunoSEQ v3 assay. Libraries were sequenced to 2 million to 2.5 million read pairs (survey) or about 5-6.5 million (deep). Method: immunoSEQ multiplex PCR; TCRdb's copy keeps in-frame clones and lacks some. The table shows about 60,000 clones, with roughly 87% occurring only once. The receptor's source is a person aged 25 to 80 with non-small cell lung cancer. The chain recombines TRBV30 with TRBJ2-5, with unresolved D. Source: blood, taken at baseline. In DNA form, the CDR3 reads TGTGCCTGGAGTGTATTCGGATTCCAAGAGACCCAGTACTTC. As protein: CAWSVFGFQETQYF.